This TCR beta chain was obtained from a study of blood T cell repertoires in COVID-19. In the study overall: PBMCs, B-cell-depleted T cells, or T cells provided the cDNA or gDNA that made up the material.

Per the authors' pipeline: Estimated nucleated cell counts came from reference gene primer amplification. Clones were read by immunoSEQ multiplex PCR, and TCRdb kept only the in-frame ones, dropping some. The D gene and trimming were derived from the DNA, and the V and J assignments and clone size from that table. The sample holds about 330,000 clones, approximately 85% seen once. This CDR3 comprises 15 residues. V was clipped by 4 bases and J by 1 base; unmatched bases: 5. The germline V gene has CDR1 SGHTA and CDR2 FQGNSA. The chain links TRBV7-2 to TRBJ2-7; 9 positions match TRBD1. The clonotype comes from a human donor in a cohort sampled during active COVID-19. The sequenced material came from peripheral blood. The CDR3, as DNA: TGTGCCAGCAGCTACACGACAGGGGGGTCCTACGAGCAGTACTTC. Translation gives CASSYTTGGSYEQYF.